The 26 T cell receptor beta chains below were found in one sample sequenced in a study of blood T cell repertoires in COVID-19. Profiling relied on immunoSEQ multiplex PCR, and the TCRdb table lists in-frame clones only, not all of them. The table includes 150,000 to 200,000 clones, 80% to 95% detected once. What was sequenced was peripheral blood. These receptors were collected from a man between 45 and 60 years old with acute or convalescent COVID-19.

The chain carries TRBV29-1 and TRBJ2-1, with TRBD2 matching over 11 bases. V lost 7 bases, J lost 4 bases, and 9 bases stayed unmatched. The V gene's germline CDR1 is SQVTM and CDR2 ANQGSEA. This CDR3 has 15 residues. The CDR3, as DNA: TGCAGCGCACCCTCCGGGACTAGCGGTTACAATGAGCAGTTCTTC. Translation gives CSAPSGTSGYNEQFF.

The chain employs TRBV10-1 and TRBJ2-5, with TRBD1 as a possible D gene (6 bases). CDR1 is WNHNN and CDR2 is SYGVQD in the germline V gene (reference sequence). V was shortened by 11 bases and J by 5 bases, with 15 bases between the two germline ends. This CDR3 contains 12 residues. This CDR3 is CASHSGVETQYF. CDR3 nucleotide sequence: TGCGCCTCCCATTCAGGGGTCGAGACCCAGTACTTC.

The CDR3 spells CASSYAGSPNQPQHF. CDR3 bases: TGTGCCAGCAGTTATGCGGGGTCCCCCAATCAGCCCCAGCATTTT. The V gene is TRBV6-6, the J gene TRBJ1-5; D uncertain. Germline V lookup: CDR1 MNHNY, CDR2 SVGAGI (reference sequence). Trimming cost V 3 bases and J 3 bases, with 12 bases left between them. The CDR3 covers 15 residues.

The chain combines TRBV4-1 with TRBJ2-7, with no clear D. CDR3 length: 12 amino acids. Looked up from germline, CDR1 is MGHRA and CDR2 is YSYEKL. V lost 4 bases and J lost 6, with 10 bases in between. The CDR3 loop reads CASSPDFSEQYF. As DNA, the CDR3 is TGCGCCAGCAGCCCTGACTTCTCCGAGCAGTACTTC.

The V gene is TRBV7-6, the J gene TRBJ1-6; a possible D gene is TRBD1 (6 bases). Trimming took off 1 base at V and 9 bases at J, with 16 bases between the two ends. This CDR3 is built from 16 residues. Germline CDR1 and CDR2: SGHVS and FNYEAQ. CDR3 protein: CASSLGGAQGASPLHF. In DNA form, the CDR3 reads TGTGCCAGCAGCTTAGGGGGAGCACAGGGAGCTTCACCCCTCCACTTT.

This clone was detected only once. The chain combines TRBV27 with TRBJ2-1; 7 nucleotides match TRBD1. Germline CDR1 is MNHEY and CDR2 is SMNVEV (reference sequence). This CDR3 contains 15 residues. Trimming removed 5 bases from V and 2 bases from J; junction bases left unmatched: 6. The chain's CDR3 is CASSQGTAAYNEQFF. CDR3 DNA: TGTGCCAGCAGTCAAGGGACAGCCGCCTACAATGAGCAGTTCTTC.

The V gene is TRBV29-1, the J gene TRBJ2-7, with 8 bases matching TRBD1. The V segment lost 6 bases and the J segment 8 bases; nucleotides outside the gene matches: 12. Germline loops: CDR1 SQVTM, CDR2 ANQGSEA. The CDR3 totals 13 residues. The CDR3 sequence is CSVAPGQALKQYF. CDR3 nucleotide sequence: TGCAGCGTCGCTCCGGGACAGGCCCTAAAGCAGTACTTC.

This chain connects TRBV2 to TRBJ1-6; 8 bases are shared with TRBD1. Germline V gene sequence: CDR1 SNHLY, CDR2 FYNNEI. The trim removed 2 bases at V and 10 bases at J, leaving 10 bases unmatched. The CDR3 has 16 residues. CDR3 loop: CASSEYRTGTGSPLHF. CDR3 DNA sequence: TGTGCCAGCAGTGAATACAGGACAGGGACGGGATCACCCCTCCACTTT.

The V and J genes are TRBV14 and TRBJ1-1; TRBD1 might be the D (6 bases). Looked up from germline, CDR1 is SGHDN and CDR2 is FVKESK. This CDR3 contains 14 residues. V lost 1 base and J lost 5, with 11 bases in between. The CDR3 sequence is CASSQVGGRTEAFF. DNA of the CDR3: TGTGCCAGCAGCCAAGTTGGGGGCCGGACTGAAGCTTTCTTT.

The CDR3 is CASSIAGGQGSRKTEAFF. The CDR3 coding sequence is TGTGCCAGTAGTATAGCTGGGGGACAGGGGTCCAGAAAGACTGAAGCTTTCTTT. This chain joins TRBV19 and TRBJ1-1, with TRBD1 identical over 10 bases. Germline CDR1 reads LNHDA; CDR2 reads SQIVND (reference sequence). This CDR3 region has 18 residues. V shed 1 base and J 5 bases; nucleotides not matched to a gene: 13.

The chain couples TRBV2 to TRBJ1-1; 7 bases agree with TRBD1. CDR1 SNHLY and CDR2 FYNNEI come from the germline V gene. V trimming: 3 bases; J trimming: 7 bases; junction bases outside the gene matches: 5. The CDR3 is made up of 13 amino acids. The CDR3 nucleotides are TGTGCCAGCAGTGACAGGGGGATGGATGAAGCTTTCTTT. Amino acid sequence: CASSDRGMDEAFF.

The J gene is TRBJ2-2, the V gene TRBV11-2; D is perhaps TRBD2 (6 bases). The CDR3 has 15 amino acids. Deletions cut 0 bases from V and 6 bases from J, with 11 bases between. CDR1 and CDR2 from the germline V gene are SGHAT and FQNNGV. The CDR3 sequence is CASSLDSWGAGELFF. The CDR3 DNA sequence: TGTGCCAGCAGCTTAGATAGTTGGGGGGCCGGGGAGCTGTTTTTT.

The chain recombines TRBV5-6 with TRBJ2-7, with 9 bases that match TRBD1. V shed 4 bases, J shed 6 bases, and the junction held 11 bases outside the gene matches. The CDR3 sequence is 15 residues long. The germline CDR1 and CDR2 sequences are SGHDT and YYEEEE. The CDR3 nucleotides are TGTGCCAGCAGCCGTTCGGGACAGGGTATCGCCGAGCAGTACTTC. Amino acid sequence: CASSRSGQGIAEQYF.

V usage is TRBV7-9 and J usage is TRBJ1-1; D is unclear. With 5 bases removed from V and 5 bases from J, the gap between germline ends came to 15 bases. The CDR3 runs to 14 residues. The germline gives CDR1 SEHNR, CDR2 FQNEAQ (reference sequence). CDR3 coding DNA: TGTGCCAGCAGCCGACCGGAAGGGAGGACTGAAGCTTTCTTT. Protein: CASSRPEGRTEAFF.

This chain uses TRBV2 with TRBJ1-1; unclear D gene. CDR3 length: 16 amino acids. Germline V lookup: CDR1 SNHLY, CDR2 FYNNEI. The V end was cut by 1 base, the J end by 1 base, with 13 bases between. The CDR3 bases are TGTGCCAGCAGTGAAGGCAGGAGAGCGGGGAACACTGAAGCTTTCTTT. This codes for CASSEGRRAGNTEAFF.

Turning to this clone: Other DNA sequences of this sample code for an identical CDR3. The V call is TRBV27, the J call TRBJ2-7; 9 positions match TRBD1. Per the germline V gene, CDR1 is MNHEY and CDR2 is SMNVEV (reference sequence). CDR3 size: 15 residues. J was trimmed by 4 bases and V by 3 bases; bases with no gene match: 7. In nucleotides, the CDR3 is TGTGCCAGCAGTTTCAGACAGGGGGGTTCGTACGAGCAGTACTTC. Residues: CASSFRQGGSYEQYF.

This rearrangement joins TRBV14 to TRBJ1-3; D gene uncertain. CDR1 is SGHDN, CDR2 FVKESK, per germline. The V end was cut by 6 bases, the J end by 0 bases, with 6 bases between. The CDR3 has 13 amino acids. Written as DNA, the CDR3 is TGTGCCAGCAGTTACTTCTCTGGAAACACCATATATTTT. It is translated as CASSYFSGNTIYF.

This clone came up many times. The gene calls are TRBV30 and TRBJ2-1, with 9 bases that match TRBD2. The CDR3 spans 11 residues. CDR1 is GTSNPN, CDR2 SVGIG, per germline (reference sequence). V shed 0 bases, J shed 15 bases, and the junction held 3 bases outside the gene matches. In nucleotides, the CDR3 is TGTGCCTGGAGTGTCGAGCGGGGGGCGTTCTTC. Translated: CAWSVERGAFF.

This clone was detected a few times. The rearrangement links TRBV11-2 to TRBJ2-7, with 8 bases identical to TRBD1. V trimming: 2 bases; J trimming: 7 bases; junction bases outside the gene matches: 4. CDR3 length equals 13 residues. Germline values: CDR1 SGHAT, CDR2 FQNNGV. CDR3 in DNA: TGTGCCAGCAGCTTAAAAGGGACAGGTGAGCAGTACTTC. The encoded protein is CASSLKGTGEQYF.

The chain combines TRBV2 with TRBJ1-2, with 9 bases that match TRBD1. With V trimmed by 10 bases and J by 2 bases, 8 bases remained unmatched. This CDR3 has 14 amino acids. Germline CDR1 SNHLY, CDR2 FYNNEI. The CDR3 region has the DNA TGTGCCATCCCTCCGGGACAGGGCAACTATGGCTACACCTTC. It encodes CAIPPGQGNYGYTF. The variable domain in full, with the rest retrieved from reference TRBV2 and TRBJ1-2, is EPEVTQTPSHQVTQMGQEVILRCVPISNHLYFYWYRQILGQKVEFLVSFYNNEISEKSEIFDDQFSVERPDGSNFTLKIRSTKLEDSAMYFCAIPPGQGNYGYTFGSGTRLTVV.

The V call is TRBV7-2, the J call TRBJ2-3; D is undetermined. Trimming took off 4 bases at V and 0 bases at J, with 11 bases between the two ends. Per germline, CDR1 SGHTA and CDR2 FQGNSA. This CDR3 contains 15 residues. CDR3 sequence: CASSSSIGSTDTQYF. The CDR3 region has the DNA TGTGCCAGCAGCTCCTCAATCGGGAGCACAGATACGCAGTATTTT.

This clone was detected once. For the CDR3, the DNA is TGTGCCAGCAGCCCTAACAGGGGGCTAAATGTAGGTAATGAGCAGTTCTTC. Amino acid sequence: CASSPNRGLNVGNEQFF. The chain combines TRBV11-2 with TRBJ2-1, with 9 bases that match TRBD1. Germline loops: CDR1 SGHAT, CDR2 FQNNGV. The CDR3 has 17 amino acids. Unmatched junction bases numbered 15, after V lost 5 bases and J lost 7 bases.

This chain connects TRBV18 to TRBJ1-6, with no clear D. The V end lost 5 bases, the J end lost 5 bases, and 7 bases lay between the germline ends. The V gene's germline CDR1 is KGHSH and CDR2 LQKENI. The length of the CDR3 is 13 residues. CDR3 in amino acids: CASSLADNSPLHF. CDR3 bases: TGTGCCAGCTCATTGGCAGATAATTCACCCCTCCACTTT.

Here the CDR3 reads CASSTRTGNEQYF. The CDR3 DNA reads TGTGCCAGCAGCACCCGGACAGGGAACGAGCAGTACTTC. The V gene is TRBV7-3, the J gene TRBJ2-7; 8 bases agree with TRBD1. CDR3 size: 13 residues. V dropped 5 bases and J dropped 5; count of bases not matched to a gene: 5. Germline V gene lookup returns CDR1 SGHTA and CDR2 FQGTGA.

The gene calls are TRBV28 and TRBJ2-1, with 8 bases lining up with TRBD2. V lost 4 bases, J lost 8 bases, and 13 bases stayed unmatched. In germline, CDR1 is MDHEN, CDR2 SYDVKM. The CDR3 covers 16 residues. In DNA form, the CDR3 reads TGTGCCAGCAGTTCGTCACCGGGACTAGGACTGTATGAGCAGTTCTTC. It specifies CASSSSPGLGLYEQFF.

The rearrangement uses TRBV7-3 and TRBJ2-2, with D unclear. Germline V gene lookup returns CDR1 SGHTA and CDR2 FQGTGA. V gave up 1 base and J gave up 4 bases, with 7 bases separating them. The CDR3 sequence is 14 residues long. Here the CDR3 reads CASSLKPGTGELFF. CDR3 sequence (DNA): TGTGCCAGCAGCTTAAAACCGGGCACCGGGGAGCTGTTTTTT.